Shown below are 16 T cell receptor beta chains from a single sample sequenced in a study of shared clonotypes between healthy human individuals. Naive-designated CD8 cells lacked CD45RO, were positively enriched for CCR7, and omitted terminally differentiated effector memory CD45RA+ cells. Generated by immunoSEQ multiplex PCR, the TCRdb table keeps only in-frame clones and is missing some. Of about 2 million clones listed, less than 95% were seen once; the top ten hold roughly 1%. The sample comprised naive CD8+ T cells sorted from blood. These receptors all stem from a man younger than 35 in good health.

For the CDR3, the DNA is TGTGCCAGCAGTGGAGCAGGGGATAGGGGAGAGACCCAGTACTTC. Its protein product is CASSGAGDRGETQYF. The genes are TRBV27 and TRBJ2-5, with a possible D match to TRBD1 (6 bases). V shed 5 bases and J shed 4 bases, with 17 bases lying between them. The CDR3 loop spans 15 amino acids. Germline V lookup: CDR1 MNHEY, CDR2 SMNVEV (reference sequence).

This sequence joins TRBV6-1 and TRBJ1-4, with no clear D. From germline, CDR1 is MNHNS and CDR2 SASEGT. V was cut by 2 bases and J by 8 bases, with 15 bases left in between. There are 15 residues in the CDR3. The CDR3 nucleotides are TGTGCCAGCAGTGAAAGGTGGGCAGGACCCGAAAAACTGTTTTTT. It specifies CASSERWAGPEKLFF.

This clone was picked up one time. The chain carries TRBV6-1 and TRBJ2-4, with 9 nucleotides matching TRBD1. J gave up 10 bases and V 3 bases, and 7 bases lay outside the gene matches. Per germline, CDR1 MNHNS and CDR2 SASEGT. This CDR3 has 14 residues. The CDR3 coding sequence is TGTGCCAGCAGTGACACAGGGGGCTTAGAAATTCAGTACTTC. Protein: CASSDTGGLEIQYF.

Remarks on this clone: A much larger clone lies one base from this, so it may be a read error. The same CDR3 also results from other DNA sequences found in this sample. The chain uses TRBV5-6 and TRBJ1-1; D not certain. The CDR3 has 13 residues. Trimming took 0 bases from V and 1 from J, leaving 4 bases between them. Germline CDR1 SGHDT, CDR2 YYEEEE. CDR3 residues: CASSLGGNTEAFF. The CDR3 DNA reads TGTGCCAGCAGCTTGGGTGGGAACACTGAAGCTTTCTTT. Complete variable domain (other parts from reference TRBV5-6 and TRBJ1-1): DAGVTQSPTHLIKTRGQQVTLRCSPKSGHDTVSWYQQALGQGPQFIFQYYEEEERQRGNFPDRFSGHQFPNYSSELNVNALLLGDSALYLCASSLGGNTEAFFGQGTRLTVV.

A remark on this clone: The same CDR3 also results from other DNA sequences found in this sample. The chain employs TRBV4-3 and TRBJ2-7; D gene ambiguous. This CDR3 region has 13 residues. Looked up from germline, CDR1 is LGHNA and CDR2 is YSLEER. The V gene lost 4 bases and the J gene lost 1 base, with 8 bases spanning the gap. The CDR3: CASSLDSSYEQYF. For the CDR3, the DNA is TGCGCCAGCAGCCTCGACTCTTCCTACGAGCAGTACTTC.

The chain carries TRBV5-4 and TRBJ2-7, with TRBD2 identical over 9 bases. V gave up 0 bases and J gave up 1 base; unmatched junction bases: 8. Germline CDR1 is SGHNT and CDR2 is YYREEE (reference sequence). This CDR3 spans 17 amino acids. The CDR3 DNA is TGTGCCAGCAGCTTGGAAGGTAGCGGGAGTCTGTCCTACGAGCAGTACTTC. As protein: CASSLEGSGSLSYEQYF.

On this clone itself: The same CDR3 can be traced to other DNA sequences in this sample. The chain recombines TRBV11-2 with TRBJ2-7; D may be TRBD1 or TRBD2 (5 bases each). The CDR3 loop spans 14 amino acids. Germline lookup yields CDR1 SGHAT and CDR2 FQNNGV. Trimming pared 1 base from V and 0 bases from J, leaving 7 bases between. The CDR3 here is CASSLGGSSYEQYF. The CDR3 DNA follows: TGTGCCAGCAGCTTAGGGGGGTCCTCCTACGAGCAGTACTTC.

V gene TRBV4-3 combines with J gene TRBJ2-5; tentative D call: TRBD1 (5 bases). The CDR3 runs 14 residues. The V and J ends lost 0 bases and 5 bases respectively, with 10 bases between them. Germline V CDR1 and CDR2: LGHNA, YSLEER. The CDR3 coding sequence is TGCGCCAGCAGCCAAGAAGGGGTTTTCGAGACCCAGTACTTC. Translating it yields CASSQEGVFETQYF.

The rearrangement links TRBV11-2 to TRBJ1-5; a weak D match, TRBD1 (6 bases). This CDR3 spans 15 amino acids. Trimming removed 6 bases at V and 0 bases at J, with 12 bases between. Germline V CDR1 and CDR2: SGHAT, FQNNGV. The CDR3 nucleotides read TGTGCCAGCAGTCAGGGGAAGGGTAGCAATCAGCCCCAGCATTTT. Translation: CASSQGKGSNQPQHF.

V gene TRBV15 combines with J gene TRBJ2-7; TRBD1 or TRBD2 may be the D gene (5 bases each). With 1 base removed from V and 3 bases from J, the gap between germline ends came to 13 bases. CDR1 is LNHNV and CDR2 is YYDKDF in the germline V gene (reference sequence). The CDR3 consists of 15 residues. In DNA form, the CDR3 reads TGTGCCACCAGCAGAGGGGACGGAGAAGTCTACGAGCAGTACTTC. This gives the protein CATSRGDGEVYEQYF.

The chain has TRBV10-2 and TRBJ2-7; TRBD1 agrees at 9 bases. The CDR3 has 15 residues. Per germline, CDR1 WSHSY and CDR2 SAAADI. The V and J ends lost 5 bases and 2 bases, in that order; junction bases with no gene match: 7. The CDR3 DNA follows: TGCGCCAGCAGTTCAGAGGGACAGGGAACCTACGAGCAGTACTTC. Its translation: CASSSEGQGTYEQYF.

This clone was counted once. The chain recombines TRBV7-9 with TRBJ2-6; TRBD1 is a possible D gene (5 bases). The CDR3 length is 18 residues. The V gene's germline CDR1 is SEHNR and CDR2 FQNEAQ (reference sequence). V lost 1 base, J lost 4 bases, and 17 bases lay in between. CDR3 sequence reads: CASSLGVQGAAGANVLTF. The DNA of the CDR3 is TGTGCCAGCAGCTTAGGTGTTCAGGGTGCGGCCGGGGCCAACGTCCTGACTTTC. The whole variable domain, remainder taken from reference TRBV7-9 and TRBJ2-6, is DTGVSQNPRHKITKRGQNVTFRCDPISEHNRLYWYRQTLGQGPEFLTYFQNEAQLEKSRLLSDRFSAERPKGSFSTLEIQRTEQGDSAMYLCASSLGVQGAAGANVLTFGAGSRLTVL.

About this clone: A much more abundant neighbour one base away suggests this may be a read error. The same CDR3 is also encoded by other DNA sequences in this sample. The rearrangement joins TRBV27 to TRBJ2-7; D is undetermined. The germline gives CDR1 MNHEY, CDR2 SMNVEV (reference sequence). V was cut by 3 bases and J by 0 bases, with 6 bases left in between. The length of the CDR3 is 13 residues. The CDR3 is CASSLAVSYEQYF. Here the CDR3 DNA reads TGTGCCAGCAGTTTGGCGGTCTCCTACGAGCAGTACTTC.

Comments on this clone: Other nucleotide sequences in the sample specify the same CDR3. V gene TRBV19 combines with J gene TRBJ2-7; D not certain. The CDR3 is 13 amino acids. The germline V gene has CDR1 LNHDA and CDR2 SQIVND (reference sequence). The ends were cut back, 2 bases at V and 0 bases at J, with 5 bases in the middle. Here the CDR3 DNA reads TGTGCCAGTAGTATATCGAGCTCCTACGAGCAGTACTTC. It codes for CASSISSSYEQYF.

The CDR3 spells CASSPPGASGEYSYEQYF. CDR3 in DNA: TGTGCCAGCAGCCCCCCGGGAGCTAGCGGGGAATACTCCTACGAGCAGTACTTC. The rearrangement links TRBV7-9 to TRBJ2-7; 9 bases are a match to TRBD2. The CDR3 loop spans 18 amino acids. Germline CDR1 reads SEHNR; CDR2 reads FQNEAQ (reference sequence). Germline trimming cut 5 bases from V and 0 bases from J; bases unmatched to any gene: 14.

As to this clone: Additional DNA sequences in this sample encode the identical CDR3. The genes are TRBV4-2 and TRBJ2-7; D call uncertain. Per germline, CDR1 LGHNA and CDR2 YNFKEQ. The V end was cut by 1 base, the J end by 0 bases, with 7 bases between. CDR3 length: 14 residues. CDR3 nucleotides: TGTGCCAGCAGCCAAGCTCCATCCTCCTACGAGCAGTACTTC. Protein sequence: CASSQAPSSYEQYF.